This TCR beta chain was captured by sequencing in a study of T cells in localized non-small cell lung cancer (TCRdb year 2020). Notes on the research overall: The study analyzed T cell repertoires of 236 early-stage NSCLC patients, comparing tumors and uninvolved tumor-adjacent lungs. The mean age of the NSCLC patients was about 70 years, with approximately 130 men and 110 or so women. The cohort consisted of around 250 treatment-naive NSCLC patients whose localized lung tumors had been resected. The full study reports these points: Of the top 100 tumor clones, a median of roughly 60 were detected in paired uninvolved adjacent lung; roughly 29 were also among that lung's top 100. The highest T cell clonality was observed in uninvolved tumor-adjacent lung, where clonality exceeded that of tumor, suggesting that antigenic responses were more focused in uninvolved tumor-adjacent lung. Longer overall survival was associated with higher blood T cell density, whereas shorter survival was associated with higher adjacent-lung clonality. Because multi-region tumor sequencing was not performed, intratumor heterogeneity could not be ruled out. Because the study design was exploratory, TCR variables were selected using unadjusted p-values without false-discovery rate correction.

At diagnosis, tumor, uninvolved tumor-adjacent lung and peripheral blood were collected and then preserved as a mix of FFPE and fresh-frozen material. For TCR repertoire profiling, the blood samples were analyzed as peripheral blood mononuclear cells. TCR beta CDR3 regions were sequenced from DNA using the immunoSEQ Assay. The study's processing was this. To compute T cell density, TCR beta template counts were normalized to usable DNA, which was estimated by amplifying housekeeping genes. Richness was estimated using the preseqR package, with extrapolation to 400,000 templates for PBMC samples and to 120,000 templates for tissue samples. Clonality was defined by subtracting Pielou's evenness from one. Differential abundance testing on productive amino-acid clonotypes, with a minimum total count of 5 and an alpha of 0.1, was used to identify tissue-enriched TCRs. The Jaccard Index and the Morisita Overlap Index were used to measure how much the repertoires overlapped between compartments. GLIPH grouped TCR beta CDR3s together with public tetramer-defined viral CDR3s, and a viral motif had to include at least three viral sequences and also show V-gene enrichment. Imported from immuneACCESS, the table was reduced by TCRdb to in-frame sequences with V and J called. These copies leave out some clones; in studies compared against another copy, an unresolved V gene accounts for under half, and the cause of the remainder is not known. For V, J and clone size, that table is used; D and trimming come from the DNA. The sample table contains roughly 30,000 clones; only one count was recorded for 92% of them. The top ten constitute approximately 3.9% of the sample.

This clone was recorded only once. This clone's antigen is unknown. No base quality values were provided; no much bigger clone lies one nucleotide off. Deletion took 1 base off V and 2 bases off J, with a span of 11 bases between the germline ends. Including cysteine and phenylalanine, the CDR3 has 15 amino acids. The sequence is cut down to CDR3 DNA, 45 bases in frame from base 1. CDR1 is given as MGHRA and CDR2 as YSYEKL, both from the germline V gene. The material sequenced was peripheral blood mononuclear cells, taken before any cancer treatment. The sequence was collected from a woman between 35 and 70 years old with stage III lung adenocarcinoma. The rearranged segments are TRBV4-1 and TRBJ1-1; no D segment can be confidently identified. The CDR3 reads CASSQVGSSNTEAFF. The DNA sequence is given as TGCGCCAGCAGCCAAGTAGGCAGCAGCAACACTGAAGCTTTCTTT.